Below are 24 T cell receptor beta chains sequenced from a single sample in a study of graft-versus-host responses after intestinal transplantation. These receptors have no known antigen. Libraries were prepared by immunoSEQ multiplex PCR; TCRdb keeps only in-frame clonotypes and omits some of them. The sample lists roughly 85,000 clones, more than 85% occurring once. The input for sequencing was unstimulated CD8+ T cells sorted from spleen or lymph node cells, taken before transplant. Every receptor here comes from a human donor who was the organ donor for an intestinal transplant.

Here the CDR3 DNA reads TGTGCCATCAGCGACCAAGGCTCGCCCCAGCATTTT. Its translation: CAISDQGSPQHF. The chain has TRBV10-3 and TRBJ1-5, with D hard to call. Germline V gene sequence: CDR1 ENHRY, CDR2 SYGVKD. V lost 6 bases to trimming and J lost 9 bases, with 12 bases between them. This CDR3 has 12 amino acids.

This chain connects TRBV6-5 to TRBJ1-2, with 7 nucleotides matching TRBD1. J gave up 4 bases and V 6 bases, and 8 bases lay outside the gene matches. The germline CDR1 and CDR2 sequences are MNHEY and SVGAGI. This CDR3 has 14 amino acids. CDR3 protein: CASRSGAGGYGYTF. The DNA of the CDR3 is TGTGCCAGCAGAAGCGGCGCAGGGGGCTATGGCTACACCTTC.

This clone appeared once. CDR3 in amino acids: CASSVDSGNTIYF. CDR3 coding DNA: TGTGCCAGCAGTGTGGACTCTGGAAACACCATATATTTT. V usage is TRBV27 and J usage is TRBJ1-3, with D unclear. The V and J ends lost 5 bases and 0 bases respectively, with 5 bases between them. The CDR3 contains 13 residues. Per germline, CDR1 MNHEY and CDR2 SMNVEV (reference sequence).

The rearrangement links TRBV7-3 to TRBJ2-3, with TRBD1 matching 8 bases. The end of the DNA fits TRBJ1-5 better, so the J call may be wrong. Germline lookup yields CDR1 SGHTA and CDR2 FQGTGA. The CDR3 extends over 15 amino acids. This chain's CDR3 is CASSATGGSTDTQHF. In DNA form, the CDR3 reads TGTGCCAGCAGCGCCACAGGGGGATCCACAGATACGCAGCATTTT.

V usage is TRBV30 and J usage is TRBJ2-5, with a tentative D call TRBD2 (6 bases). The end of the DNA is better explained by TRBJ2-7, so the J call may be wrong. Germline CDR1 reads GTSNPN; CDR2 reads SVGIG (reference sequence). The CDR3 covers 16 residues. The CDR3 protein is CAWSPSRPGVLYEQYF. The CDR3 DNA is TGTGCCTGGAGTCCCTCACGGCCGGGGGTCCTCTACGAGCAGTACTTC.

The CDR3 reads CASSPGLATETQYF. The DNA for the CDR3 is TGTGCCAGCAGCCCAGGACTAGCGACAGAGACCCAGTACTTC. The V call is TRBV7-6, the J call TRBJ2-5; TRBD2 matches at 9 bases. V lost 5 bases and J lost 4; bases outside the gene matches: 5. Germline CDR1 is SGHVS and CDR2 is FNYEAQ. CDR3 size: 14 residues.

This clone was seen just once. The gene calls are TRBV7-9 and TRBJ2-7; possible D gene TRBD1, 5 bases. V was cut by 2 bases and J by 3 bases, with 5 bases left in between. CDR1 SEHNR and CDR2 FQNEAQ come from the germline V gene (reference sequence). CDR3 length: 12 amino acids. In DNA, the CDR3 is TGTGCCAGCAGCTTACAGGGCTACGAGCAGTACTTC. It yields the protein CASSLQGYEQYF.

The genes are TRBV9 and TRBJ2-7, with D possibly being TRBD1 or TRBD2 (6 bases each). CDR3 size: 13 residues. Germline CDR1 and CDR2: SGDLS and YYNGEE. With 4 bases removed from V and 2 bases from J, the gap between germline ends came to 10 bases. CDR3 DNA: TGTGCCAGCAGCCCGCGGGACACCTACGAGCAGTACTTC. It encodes CASSPRDTYEQYF.

A single count supports this clone. This rearrangement joins TRBV27 to TRBJ2-1; D is uncertain. The CDR3 consists of 14 residues. Deletions cut 4 bases from V and 6 bases from J, with 13 bases between. The germline CDR1 and CDR2 sequences are MNHEY and SMNVEV (reference sequence). The CDR3 protein is CASSYLHLSNEQFF. The DNA of the CDR3 is TGTGCCAGCAGTTACCTCCACCTATCCAATGAGCAGTTCTTC.

The genes are TRBV28 and TRBJ1-5; D possibly corresponds to TRBD1 (5 bases). The CDR3 is 17 amino acids. V was cut by 5 bases and J by 0 bases, with 17 bases left in between. The germline V gene has CDR1 MDHEN and CDR2 SYDVKM. The CDR3 DNA is TGTGCCAGCAGTCCCGGGGCCATACACCCTAGCAATCAGCCCCAGCATTTT. Translating gives CASSPGAIHPSNQPQHF.

The CDR3 DNA reads TGTGCCAGCAGCCATTACTCAGGGCCTAATTCACCCCTCCACTTT. This translates into CASSHYSGPNSPLHF. The J gene is TRBJ1-6, the V gene TRBV27; weak D call: TRBD1 (5 bases). CDR3 length equals 15 residues. V lost 6 bases and J lost 6, with 15 bases in between. Germline loops: CDR1 MNHEY, CDR2 SMNVEV (reference sequence).

CDR3 sequence reads: CASRQKWAGDEQFF. In DNA, the CDR3 is TGTGCCAGCAGACAAAAGTGGGCGGGAGATGAGCAGTTCTTC. V usage is TRBV11-2 and J usage is TRBJ2-1; 7 positions agree with TRBD2. Germline loops: CDR1 SGHAT, CDR2 FQNNGV. This CDR3 is 14 amino acids long. With V trimmed by 6 bases and J by 8 bases, 10 bases remained unmatched.

The chain links TRBV4-1 to TRBJ2-7, with TRBD2 matching 12 bases. The V gene's germline CDR1 is MGHRA and CDR2 YSYEKL. V lost 0 bases, J lost 4 bases, and 10 bases stayed unmatched. The CDR3 totals 18 residues. The CDR3 protein is CASSQDAASGGAMYEQYF. CDR3 sequence (DNA): TGCGCCAGCAGCCAAGATGCCGCTAGCGGGGGGGCTATGTACGAGCAGTACTTC.

This chain's CDR3 is CASSLTGQAGYEQYF. For the CDR3, the DNA is TGTGCCAGCTCACTAACGGGGCAGGCCGGCTACGAGCAGTACTTC. V is TRBV18 and J is TRBJ2-7, with D tentatively TRBD1 or TRBD2 (5 bases each). V lost 4 bases and J 3 bases, leaving 16 bases between the germline ends. The germline V gene encodes CDR1 KGHSH and CDR2 LQKENI. The CDR3 is made up of 15 amino acids. Variable domain in full (rest from reference TRBV18 and TRBJ2-7): NAGVMQNPRHLVRRRGQEARLRCSPMKGHSHVYWYRQLPEEGLKFMVYLQKENIIDESGMPKERFSAEFPKEGPSILRIQQVVRGDSAAYFCASSLTGQAGYEQYFGPGTRLTVT.

V gene TRBV9 combines with J gene TRBJ1-1; TRBD1 matches 12 bases. Germline V lookup: CDR1 SGDLS, CDR2 YYNGEE. V shed 3 bases, J shed 3 bases, and the junction held 3 bases outside the gene matches. The CDR3 consists of 15 residues. The CDR3 DNA sequence: TGTGCCAGCAGCGCTGGGACAGGGGGCCACACTGAAGCTTTCTTT. This gives the protein CASSAGTGGHTEAFF. Combining the CDR3 with reference TRBV9 and TRBJ1-1 gives the whole variable domain DSGVTQTPKHLITATGQRVTLRCSPRSGDLSVYWYQQSLDQGLQFLIQYYNGEERAKGNILERFSAQQFPDLHSELNLSSLELGDSALYFCASSAGTGGHTEAFFGQGTRLTVV.

The chain is built from TRBV2 and TRBJ1-1, with D tentatively TRBD1 (5 bases). The CDR3 is 13 residues long. Germline V gene sequence: CDR1 SNHLY, CDR2 FYNNEI. With 4 bases removed from V and 6 bases from J, the gap between germline ends came to 12 bases. The CDR3 loop reads CASSGGVSSEAFF. DNA of the CDR3: TGTGCCAGCAGTGGGGGGGTTTCTTCTGAAGCTTTCTTT.

Only one count was recorded for this clone. The chain has TRBV4-1 and TRBJ1-4; D ambiguous. The CDR3 is 15 residues long. V lost 1 base and J 3 bases, leaving 9 bases between the germline ends. Germline loops: CDR1 MGHRA, CDR2 YSYEKL. CDR3 sequence: CASSQVGPPNEKLFF. DNA of the CDR3: TGCGCCAGCAGCCAAGTCGGACCACCTAATGAAAAACTGTTTTTT.

The chain combines TRBV11-2 with TRBJ1-2; D is unclear. Between the trimmed V and J ends, which lost 0 bases and 4 bases, there was a span of 12 bases. Germline values: CDR1 SGHAT, CDR2 FQNNGV. The CDR3 length is 15 residues. The CDR3, as DNA: TGTGCCAGCAGCTTAGATGGAGAGTTGGGCTATGGCTACACCTTC. Amino acid sequence: CASSLDGELGYGYTF. The full variable domain, completed using reference TRBV11-2 and TRBJ1-2, is EAGVAQSPRYKIIEKRQSVAFWCNPISGHATLYWYQQILGQGPKLLIQFQNNGVVDDSQLPKDRFSAERLKGVDSTLKIQPAKLEDSAVYLCASSLDGELGYGYTFGSGTRLTVV.

The V call is TRBV4-1, the J call TRBJ2-3, with TRBD2 matching over 16 bases. The V and J ends lost 3 bases and 3 bases, in that order; junction bases with no gene match: 6. The CDR3 is made up of 18 amino acids. The germline gives CDR1 MGHRA, CDR2 YSYEKL. As DNA, the CDR3 is TGCGCCAGCAGCCACCGGGGACTAGCGGGGGGGCAGACAGATACGCAGTATTTT. Its translation is CASSHRGLAGGQTDTQYF.

This sequence joins TRBV4-1 and TRBJ2-7; D might be TRBD2 (6 bases). Trimming left V 4 bases short and J 5 bases short, with 18 bases between. The CDR3 is 15 amino acids. Germline V gene sequence: CDR1 MGHRA, CDR2 YSYEKL. This CDR3 is CASSPVPGELHEQYF. The CDR3 DNA follows: TGCGCCAGCAGCCCAGTGCCGGGGGAGTTACACGAGCAGTACTTC.

The chain carries TRBV19 and TRBJ2-4; D not resolved. CDR1 and CDR2 (germline): LNHDA, SQIVND (reference sequence). Deletions cut 1 base from V and 0 bases from J, with 7 bases between. This CDR3 region has 15 residues. Here the CDR3 reads CASSIATLAKNIQYF. CDR3 sequence (DNA): TGTGCCAGTAGTATAGCCACATTAGCCAAAAACATTCAGTACTTC. Together with reference TRBV19 and TRBJ2-4, the CDR3 gives the full variable domain: DGGITQSPKYLFRKEGQNVTLSCEQNLNHDAMYWYRQDPGQGLRLIYYSQIVNDFQKGDIAEGYSVSREKKESFPLTVTSAQKNPTAFYLCASSIATLAKNIQYFGAGTRLSVL.

CDR3 region: CAWSPGPFVGQETQYF. DNA for the CDR3: TGTGCCTGGTCTCCGGGCCCCTTTGTGGGCCAAGAGACCCAGTACTTC. The chain employs TRBV30 and TRBJ2-5, with D uncertain. Per germline, CDR1 GTSNPN and CDR2 SVGIG (reference sequence). This CDR3 is built from 16 residues. Trimming took off 5 bases at V and 1 base at J, with 20 bases between the two ends.

The chain's CDR3 is CASSVTDENIQYF. CDR3 coding DNA: TGCGCCAGCAGCGTGACGGACGAAAACATTCAGTACTTC. The chain employs TRBV5-1 and TRBJ2-4; D unresolved. The CDR3 length is 13 residues. V lost 4 bases, J lost 5 bases, and 10 bases lay in between. Per the germline V gene, CDR1 is SGHRS and CDR2 is YFSETQ.

The gene calls are TRBV4-1 and TRBJ1-3, with D uncertain. V was pared by 2 bases and J by 4 bases, with 6 bases between. This CDR3 has 13 residues. The germline V gene encodes CDR1 MGHRA and CDR2 YSYEKL. CDR3 nucleotide sequence: TGCGCCAGCAGCCAATGGCGCGGAAACACCATATATTTT. This gives the protein CASSQWRGNTIYF.